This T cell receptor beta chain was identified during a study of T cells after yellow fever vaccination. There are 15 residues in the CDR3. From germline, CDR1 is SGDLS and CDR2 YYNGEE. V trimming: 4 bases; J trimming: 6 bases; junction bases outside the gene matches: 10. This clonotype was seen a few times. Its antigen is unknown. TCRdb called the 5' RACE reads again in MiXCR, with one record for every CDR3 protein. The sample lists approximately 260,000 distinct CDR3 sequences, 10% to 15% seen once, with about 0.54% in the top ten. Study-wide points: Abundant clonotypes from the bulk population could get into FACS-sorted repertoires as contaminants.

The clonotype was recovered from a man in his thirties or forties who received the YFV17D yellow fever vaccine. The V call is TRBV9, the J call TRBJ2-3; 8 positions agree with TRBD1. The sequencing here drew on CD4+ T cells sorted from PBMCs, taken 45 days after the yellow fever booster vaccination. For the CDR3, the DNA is TGTGCCAGCAGCCTCTGGCAGGGGGCTTCGGATACGCAGTATTTT. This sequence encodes CASSLWQGASDTQYF.